Each of the 14 T cell receptor beta chains below was sequenced from the same sample in a study of blood T cell repertoires in COVID-19. Profiled with immunoSEQ multiplex PCR; TCRdb holds only in-frame clones, not every one. The repertoire holds around 65,000 clones, with about 81% as singletons. The source material was peripheral blood. The receptors were sampled from a man older than 75 with acute or convalescent COVID-19.

The CDR3: CSTGQNNEQFF. CDR3 in DNA: TGCAGCACAGGACAGAACAATGAGCAGTTCTTC. This chain links TRBV29-1 with TRBJ2-1, with D possibly being TRBD1 (6 bases). Looked up from germline, CDR1 is SQVTM and CDR2 is ANQGSEA. Trimming took off 8 bases at V and 5 bases at J, with 10 bases between the two ends. CDR3 length: 11 residues.

The rearrangement joins TRBV4-2 to TRBJ2-2, with 9 positions matching TRBD1. With 2 bases clipped from V and 3 bases from J, the junction kept 10 bases outside the gene matches. The germline gives CDR1 LGHNA, CDR2 YNFKEQ. CDR3 length equals 18 residues. The CDR3, as DNA: TGTGCCAGCAGCCAAAGAGCCCCGGGACAGGGTTACACCGGGGAGCTGTTTTTT. This gives the protein CASSQRAPGQGYTGELFF.

This chain connects TRBV9 to TRBJ2-5; possible D gene TRBD2, 5 bases. The germline V and J ends were trimmed by 0 bases and 3 bases, with 15 bases remaining between them. CDR3 length equals 16 residues. Germline V gives CDR1 SGDLS, CDR2 YYNGEE. The CDR3 coding sequence is TGTGCCAGCAGCGTAGGACTAACTCACCAGGAAGAGACCCAGTACTTC. This encodes CASSVGLTHQEETQYF.

This chain links TRBV5-4 with TRBJ1-1; no definite D call. The CDR3 has 14 amino acids. Per the germline V gene, CDR1 is SGHNT and CDR2 is YYREEE (reference sequence). The ends were cut back, 5 bases at V and 8 bases at J, with 19 bases in the middle. CDR3 loop: CASSRTLGGREAFF. The CDR3, as DNA: TGTGCCAGCAGTCGGACCCTTGGAGGTCGGGAAGCTTTCTTT.

The V and J genes are TRBV12-3 or TRBV12-4 and TRBJ1-2; D perhaps matches TRBD1 (6 bases). V gave up 3 bases and J gave up 5 bases, with 10 bases separating them. The CDR3 runs 13 residues. The CDR3 DNA reads as TGTGCCAGCAGTTTTCGGCAGGGGTATGGCTACACCTTC. Its protein product is CASSFRQGYGYTF.

In this sample, this clone turned up a few times. This chain joins TRBV19 and TRBJ2-7; maybe TRBD2 (5 bases). Per the germline V gene, CDR1 is LNHDA and CDR2 is SQIVND (reference sequence). The CDR3 loop spans 14 amino acids. Trimming took off 5 bases at V and 0 bases at J, with 11 bases between the two ends. The CDR3 coding sequence is TGTGCCAGTAGTCCCGACTATAACTCCTACGAGCAGTACTTC. It codes for CASSPDYNSYEQYF. Using reference TRBV19 and TRBJ2-7 for the parts outside the CDR3, the full variable domain is DGGITQSPKYLFRKEGQNVTLSCEQNLNHDAMYWYRQDPGQGLRLIYYSQIVNDFQKGDIAEGYSVSREKKESFPLTVTSAQKNPTAFYLCASSPDYNSYEQYFGPGTRLTVT.

The chain links TRBV9 to TRBJ2-7; 11 bases agree with TRBD2. The trim removed 3 bases at V and 3 bases at J, leaving 2 bases unmatched. This CDR3 is 14 amino acids long. Germline CDR1 SGDLS, CDR2 YYNGEE. The DNA for the CDR3 is TGTGCCAGCAGCGCCACTAGCGGGGGCTACGAGCAGTACTTC. It codes for CASSATSGGYEQYF.

The J gene is TRBJ2-2, the V gene TRBV7-9; D unresolved. Between the trimmed V and J ends, which lost 1 base and 14 bases, there was a span of 14 bases. The CDR3 consists of 13 residues. Per germline, CDR1 SEHNR and CDR2 FQNEAQ (reference sequence). CDR3 loop: CASSLEASWSLFF. The CDR3 region has the DNA TGTGCCAGCAGCTTAGAAGCCAGTTGGAGTCTGTTTTTT.

The gene calls are TRBV10-3 and TRBJ2-3, with 9 positions matching TRBD1. Trimming cost V 6 bases and J 4 bases; bases outside gene matches: 5. The length of the CDR3 is 14 residues. Germline-derived CDR1 and CDR2 are ENHRY and SYGVKD. CDR3 nucleotides: TGTGCCATCAGCCCGGGACAGGGACCAGATACGCAGTATTTT. This encodes CAISPGQGPDTQYF.

This sequence joins TRBV5-1 and TRBJ2-3, with 7 positions matching TRBD2. V gave up 0 bases and J gave up 6 bases; unmatched junction bases: 7. The V gene's germline CDR1 is SGHRS and CDR2 YFSETQ. There are 15 residues in the CDR3. Written as DNA, the CDR3 is TGCGCCAGCAGCTTGGAAGGTAGCGGGCGGGATACGCAGTATTTT. This gives the protein CASSLEGSGRDTQYF.

The chain joins TRBV27 to TRBJ1-3, with 7 bases lining up with TRBD1. The CDR3 runs 14 residues. Per the germline V gene, CDR1 is MNHEY and CDR2 is SMNVEV (reference sequence). V was clipped by 9 bases and J by 4 bases; unmatched bases: 9. CDR3 amino acids: CASWTGFTGNTIYF. The CDR3 coding sequence is TGTGCCAGTTGGACAGGATTCACGGGAAACACCATATATTTT.

J is TRBJ1-3 and V is TRBV7-9; no definite D call. The CDR3 is 15 residues long. Germline V gene sequence: CDR1 SEHNR, CDR2 FQNEAQ (reference sequence). V lost 4 bases, J lost 4 bases, and 14 bases lay in between. DNA of the CDR3: TGTGCCAGCAGCTATAGAGGCGGCACGGGAAACACCATATATTTT. This encodes CASSYRGGTGNTIYF.

The CDR3 nucleotides read TGTGCCAGCAGCCAAGAAAAGGGGCTTCAAACTGAAGCTTTCTTT. Encoded protein: CASSQEKGLQTEAFF. This chain joins TRBV4-2 and TRBJ1-1; perhaps TRBD1 as D (5 bases). Germline assignment: CDR1 LGHNA and CDR2 YNFKEQ. The CDR3 length is 15 residues. Trimming removed 0 bases from V and 5 bases from J, with 13 bases in between.

In the case of this clone: This sample also contains other DNA sequences that code for the same CDR3. This chain connects TRBV20-1 to TRBJ2-1; possible D gene TRBD2, 6 bases. The CDR3 consists of 10 residues. The germline gives CDR1 DFQATT, CDR2 SNEGSKA (reference sequence). Trimming removed 3 bases from V and 9 bases from J, with 6 bases in between. The CDR3 reads CSARRGEQFF. Here the CDR3 DNA reads TGCAGTGCTAGGCGGGGTGAGCAGTTCTTC.